This T cell receptor beta chain originates from a study of T cells after yellow fever vaccination. Study overall: It was SMART-Seq v4 Ultra Low Input that prepared the fractions with low cell numbers.

At least ten counts were recorded for this clonotype. Germline loops: CDR1 MNHNS, CDR2 SASEGT. V shed 7 bases and J shed 0 bases, with 12 bases lying between them. This CDR3 spans 14 amino acids. TCR cDNA, made by 5'RACE template switching, carried an added universal primer site and UMIs. From the 5' RACE reads, TCRdb called clonotypes with MiXCR, one entry per CDR3 protein. The sample consists of nearly 350,000 distinct CDR3 sequences, 8% to 9.5% of them appearing once. This chain links TRBV6-1 with TRBJ1-1, with unresolved D. The sample here was PBMCs, taken approximately 47 days after the first yellow fever vaccination. The TCR was taken from a man aged 18-30 years who received the YFV17D yellow fever vaccine. CDR3 sequence reads: CASISPGMNTEAFF. The CDR3 nucleotides are TGTGCCAGCATCAGCCCCGGGATGAACACTGAAGCTTTCTTT.